These 24 T cell receptor beta chains share one sample of origin, sequenced in a study of blood T cell repertoires in COVID-19. Profiling relied on immunoSEQ multiplex PCR, and the TCRdb table lists in-frame clones only, not all of them. The data show around 200,000 clones, approximately 81% seen once. Sequencing was performed on peripheral blood. These receptors originate from a woman in her seventies with COVID-19, enrolled during active disease.

The chain links TRBV11-3 to TRBJ2-1; 8 positions agree with TRBD1. Germline values: CDR1 SGHNT, CDR2 YENEEA. Germline trimming cut 6 bases from V and 5 bases from J; bases unmatched to any gene: 3. This CDR3 spans 13 amino acids. CDR3 nucleotide sequence: TGTGCCAGCAGACGACAGGGGAACAATGAGCAGTTCTTC. Translating gives CASRRQGNNEQFF.

The chain combines TRBV5-5 with TRBJ1-5; no reliable D call. V lost 1 base and J 7 bases, leaving 9 bases between the germline ends. Looked up from germline, CDR1 is SGHKS and CDR2 is YYEKEE (reference sequence). CDR3 length: 13 residues. This CDR3 is CASSLWADQPQHF. CDR3 nucleotide sequence: TGTGCCAGCAGCTTGTGGGCAGACCAGCCCCAGCATTTT.

Written as DNA, the CDR3 is TGTGCCAGTAGTATGGGCAGCTTCTATGGCTACACCTTC. Encoded protein: CASSMGSFYGYTF. The chain carries TRBV19 and TRBJ1-2; no reliable D call. CDR1 and CDR2 (germline): LNHDA, SQIVND (reference sequence). The CDR3 spans 13 residues. Trimming shortened V by 3 bases and J by 4 bases, and 9 bases separated the two germline ends.

V gene TRBV2 combines with J gene TRBJ2-1, with TRBD2 as a possible D gene (6 bases). V shed 6 bases and J shed 6 bases, with 18 bases lying between them. The CDR3 is 15 residues long. The germline V gene has CDR1 SNHLY and CDR2 FYNNEI. In DNA, the CDR3 is TGTGCCAGCAGCCTCCTATTAGCGGAGCTCAATGAGCAGTTCTTC. It encodes CASSLLLAELNEQFF.

The rearrangement joins TRBV30 to TRBJ2-1, with TRBD1 matching 7 bases. With V trimmed by 4 bases and J by 8 bases, 14 bases remained unmatched. Germline V gene sequence: CDR1 GTSNPN, CDR2 SVGIG (reference sequence). The CDR3 has 15 amino acids. The chain's CDR3 is CAWTHGIQGRDEQFF. The CDR3 DNA reads as TGTGCCTGGACTCACGGAATACAGGGGCGGGATGAGCAGTTCTTC.

The chain links TRBV30 to TRBJ1-6; maybe TRBD1 (6 bases). The CDR3 is 14 amino acids. The V and J ends lost 5 bases and 7 bases respectively, with 15 bases between them. The germline V gene has CDR1 GTSNPN and CDR2 SVGIG (reference sequence). The CDR3 sequence is CAWSGAARNSPLHF. As DNA, the CDR3 is TGTGCCTGGTCAGGGGCAGCTAGGAATTCACCCCTCCACTTT. Variable domain in full (rest from reference TRBV30 and TRBJ1-6): SQTIHQWPATLVQPVGSPLSLECTVEGTSNPNLYWYRQAAGRGLQLLFYSVGIGQISSEVPQNLSASRPQDRQFILSSKKLLLSDSGFYLCAWSGAARNSPLHFGNGTRLTVT.

V usage is TRBV28 and J usage is TRBJ1-2; 7 bases match TRBD1. CDR1 is MDHEN, CDR2 SYDVKM, per germline. The CDR3 spans 14 residues. V was pared by 6 bases and J by 3 bases, with 7 bases of the junction left unmatched. The CDR3 nucleotides are TGTGCCAGCAGCGTCTCAGGGGGTTACTATGGCTACACCTTC. It codes for CASSVSGGYYGYTF.

A remark on this clone: Mismatch with germline at one junction end may stem from a read error. Other DNA sequences from this sample encode an identical CDR3 as well. CDR3 coding DNA: TGTAGCGGGAGGGGGAGGGCAACAAATGAGCAGTTCTTC. As protein: CSGRGRATNEQFF. The chain has TRBV29-1 and TRBJ2-1, with TRBD2 matching 11 bases. CDR3 length: 13 residues. Germline CDR1 is SQVTM and CDR2 is ANQGSEA.

The chain has TRBV2 and TRBJ1-6; TRBD1 aligns across 7 bases. CDR3 size: 12 residues. The germline V gene encodes CDR1 SNHLY and CDR2 FYNNEI. V trimming: 4 bases; J trimming: 14 bases; junction bases outside the gene matches: 5. Written as DNA, the CDR3 is TGTGCCAGCAGTGGGCAGGGGGTTTCCCTCCACTTT. Translation gives CASSGQGVSLHF.

The chain uses TRBV6-1 and TRBJ2-1; 8 bases fit TRBD1. Per the germline V gene, CDR1 is MNHNS and CDR2 is SASEGT. The V gene end was trimmed by 2 bases and the J gene end by 7 bases; junction bases not matched to a gene: 10. The CDR3 runs 16 residues. Here the CDR3 DNA reads TGTGCCAGCAGTGAAAGGACAGGGATCCGAGGGAATGAGCAGTTCTTC. Protein sequence: CASSERTGIRGNEQFF.

A few counts support this clone. J is TRBJ2-1 and V is TRBV6-5, with a possible D match to TRBD1 (6 bases). The germline V and J ends were trimmed by 6 bases and 4 bases, with 10 bases remaining between them. This CDR3 is 13 amino acids long. Germline V gives CDR1 MNHEY, CDR2 SVGAGI. The CDR3 DNA reads as TGTGCCAGCAGGCAGGGGTTGTACAATGAGCAGTTCTTC. Residues: CASRQGLYNEQFF.

The V gene is TRBV25-1, the J gene TRBJ2-1; TRBD1 agrees at 8 bases. Germline-derived CDR1 and CDR2 are MGHDK and SYGVNS. The CDR3 sequence is 14 residues long. V shed 8 bases, J shed 2 bases, and the junction held 5 bases outside the gene matches. DNA for the CDR3: TGTGCCAGCGCCGGGACAGGAGCCTACAATGAGCAGTTCTTC. Translating gives CASAGTGAYNEQFF. Together with reference TRBV25-1 and TRBJ2-1, the CDR3 gives the full variable domain: EADIYQTPRYLVIGTGKKITLECSQTMGHDKMYWYQQDPGMELHLIHYSYGVNSTEKGDLSSESTVSRIRTEHFPLTLESARPSHTSQYLCASAGTGAYNEQFFGPGTRLTVL.

CDR3 in DNA: TGCGCCAGCAGCGACAGGTTTAATGGCTACACCTTC. This gives the protein CASSDRFNGYTF. The V and J genes are TRBV5-1 and TRBJ1-2; weak D call: TRBD1 (6 bases). Trimming cost V 4 bases and J 6 bases, with 10 bases left between them. Germline loops: CDR1 SGHRS, CDR2 YFSETQ. This CDR3 is built from 12 residues.

The chain couples TRBV6-5 to TRBJ1-6; D is perhaps TRBD1 (6 bases). The CDR3 extends over 12 amino acids. The germline V and J ends were trimmed by 6 bases and 16 bases, with 16 bases remaining between them. Looked up from germline, CDR1 is MNHEY and CDR2 is SVGAGI. The CDR3 protein is CASSGEGHLLHF. In DNA, the CDR3 is TGTGCCAGCAGCGGCGAGGGACATTTGCTCCACTTT.

The V gene is TRBV19, the J gene TRBJ1-1; D may be TRBD1 (6 bases). Trimming took off 3 bases at V and 7 bases at J, with 15 bases between the two ends. The CDR3 sequence is 14 residues long. In germline, CDR1 is LNHDA, CDR2 SQIVND (reference sequence). CDR3 protein: CASSMTGLTVEAFF. The CDR3 region has the DNA TGTGCCAGTAGTATGACAGGCCTAACCGTTGAAGCTTTCTTT.

This chain links TRBV6-5 with TRBJ2-7; 7 positions match TRBD1. This CDR3 contains 14 residues. The ends lost 4 bases at V and 0 bases at J; junction bases unmatched: 3. The V gene's germline CDR1 is MNHEY and CDR2 SVGAGI. This CDR3 is CASSSRGFSYEQYF. CDR3 sequence (DNA): TGTGCCAGCAGTTCCAGGGGGTTCTCCTACGAGCAGTACTTC.

CDR3: CASSLHPGQIYGYTF. DNA for the CDR3: TGTGCCAGCAGTTTACACCCGGGACAGATCTATGGCTACACCTTC. This sequence joins TRBV28 and TRBJ1-2, with 7 bases that match TRBD1. Germline-derived CDR1 and CDR2 are MDHEN and SYDVKM. The CDR3 extends over 15 amino acids. With V trimmed by 2 bases and J by 4 bases, 7 bases remained unmatched.

The rearrangement joins TRBV6-5 to TRBJ1-5, with 9 bases matching TRBD1. Germline trimming cut 6 bases from V and 2 bases from J; bases unmatched to any gene: 2. The CDR3 totals 14 residues. Germline V gene sequence: CDR1 MNHEY, CDR2 SVGAGI. DNA for the CDR3: TGTGCCAGCAGAACAGGGGGCGGCAATCAGCCCCAGCATTTT. This gives the protein CASRTGGGNQPQHF.

In this sample, this clone turned up a few times. This chain links TRBV28 with TRBJ1-5, with TRBD1 identical over 7 bases. The junction had 6 bases not matched to a gene; V was cut back by 3 bases and J by 7 bases. Germline V gene lookup returns CDR1 MDHEN and CDR2 SYDVKM. CDR3 length: 14 residues. The CDR3 nucleotides read TGTGCCAGCAGTTTGACAGGGACTGTACAGCCCCAGCATTTT. Translated: CASSLTGTVQPQHF.

This sequence joins TRBV18 and TRBJ1-1; 7 positions agree with TRBD1. The CDR3 extends over 16 amino acids. CDR1 KGHSH and CDR2 LQKENI come from the germline V gene. Germline trimming cut 8 bases from V and 4 bases from J; bases unmatched to any gene: 16. The DNA of the CDR3 is TGTGCCAGCACCACGGGTGAAGGGGGCCGAGGCACTGAAGCTTTCTTT. It encodes CASTTGEGGRGTEAFF.

The J gene is TRBJ1-6, the V gene TRBV20-1; TRBD1 is a possible D gene (5 bases). CDR1 DFQATT and CDR2 SNEGSKA come from the germline V gene (reference sequence). This CDR3 region has 11 residues. Trimming took off 7 bases at V and 10 bases at J, with 11 bases between the two ends. CDR3 bases: TGCAGTGTAGGGGTAGGGTCACCCCTCCACTTT. It codes for CSVGVGSPLHF.

With respect to this clone: In the same sample, other DNA sequences code for this CDR3. The chain couples TRBV2 to TRBJ1-5; 10 bases fit TRBD1. The CDR3 runs 14 residues. J lost 2 bases, V lost 9 bases, and 4 bases had no gene match. CDR1 and CDR2 (germline): SNHLY, FYNNEI. In DNA form, the CDR3 reads TGTGCCAGTGCCGGGACAGGGGGCAATCAGCCCCAGCATTTT. Its translation is CASAGTGGNQPQHF.

The sample holds a few counts of this clone. This chain connects TRBV9 to TRBJ2-1; D unclear. The V end lost 3 bases, the J end lost 7 bases, and 11 bases lay between the germline ends. This CDR3 contains 13 residues. CDR1 SGDLS and CDR2 YYNGEE come from the germline V gene. As DNA, the CDR3 is TGTGCCAGCAGCGCCCTGACTGATAATGAGCAGTTCTTC. It translates to CASSALTDNEQFF.

This clone was observed a few times. The CDR3 is CASSVGEVRMSNYGYTF. CDR3 DNA sequence: TGTGCCAGCAGCGTTGGAGAGGTTCGGATGTCTAACTATGGCTACACCTTC. The J gene is TRBJ1-2, the V gene TRBV5-6, with unresolved D. This CDR3 region has 17 residues. Germline V gene sequence: CDR1 SGHDT, CDR2 YYEEEE. V lost 4 bases and J lost 0, with 19 bases in between.